This is a list of T cell receptor beta chains from one sample in a study of blood T cell repertoires in COVID-19. Sequencing used immunoSEQ multiplex PCR; TCRdb keeps in-frame clones, though not all of them. The sample shows roughly 200,000 clones, approximately 83% of them seen only once. The sequencing sample was made of peripheral blood. All receptors derive from a woman in her twenties or thirties with COVID-19, enrolled during active disease. The CDR3 runs from the conserved cysteine through the conserved F or W. The D gene is left open where the match is weak. Clone size appears in some rows only: once, few, many, or a class for an expanded clone.

NA	TRBD2	TRBV29-1	TRBJ2-2	TGCAGCGCCAAGCGGGGGGGTCCCACCGGGGAGCTGTTTTTT	CSAKRGGPTGELFF
once	TRBD1	TRBV27	TRBJ1-2	TGTGCCAGCAGTCCGGGACAGTTCTATGGCTACACCTTC	CASSPGQFYGYTF
NA	NA	TRBV2	TRBJ1-4	TGTGCCAGCAGAGGAACACCCGGGGAAAAACTGTTTTTT	CASRGTPGEKLFF
once	TRBD2	TRBV19	TRBJ2-1	TGTGCCAGTAGTATACAACTAGCGGGAGTATCGAATGAGCAGTTCTTC	CASSIQLAGVSNEQFF
once	TRBD2	TRBV18	TRBJ2-1	TGTGCCAGCTCACCAGAGGGGCTAGCGGGGAGTGAGTGGGATGAGCAGTTCTTC	CASSPEGLAGSEWDEQFF
NA	NA	TRBV7-9	TRBJ2-1	TGTGCCAGCAGCCCCCCCTTGGAGCGGAACAATGAGCAGTTCTTC	CASSPPLERNNEQFF
NA	TRBD1	TRBV7-9	TRBJ1-2	TGTGCCAGCACCCAATCGACAGGGGGTGGGTCTAACTATGGCTACACCTTC	CASTQSTGGGSNYGYTF
NA	NA	TRBV7-3	TRBJ1-1	TGTGCCAGCAGCTTAATAGTTGACACTGAAGCTTTCTTT	CASSLIVDTEAFF
NA	NA	TRBV20-1	TRBJ1-1	TGCAGTGCTAGTTCTTCACCGGGGGGCACTGAAGCTTTCTTT	CSASSSPGGTEAFF
NA	NA	TRBV11-2	TRBJ1-1	TGTGCCAGCAGCTTATGGAGCTCTTCTGAAGCTTTCTTT	CASSLWSSSEAFF
NA	NA	TRBV3-1/TRBV3-2	TRBJ1-5	TGTGCCAGCAGCCAAAACATCGGCAATCAGCCCCAGCATTTT	CASSQNIGNQPQHF
NA	NA	TRBV5-4	TRBJ2-1	TGTGCCAGCAGCTTGGGTAGCTTCCACAATGAGCAGTTCTTC	CASSLGSFHNEQFF
few	NA	TRBV3-1/TRBV3-2	TRBJ2-7	TGTGCCAGCAGCTTTGGCTTTACAGGGCCAGGGATAGTCAGCTACGAGCAGTACTTC	CASSFGFTGPGIVSYEQYF
NA	TRBD2	TRBV9	TRBJ2-1	TGTGCCAGCAGCGTAGAAGGGCTAGCGGGAGATCATGAGCAGTTCTTC	CASSVEGLAGDHEQFF
NA	NA	TRBV19	TRBJ2-3	TGTGCCAGTAGTACGGGTGGGGATACGCAGTATTTT	CASSTGGDTQYF
NA	NA	TRBV5-4	TRBJ2-4	TGTGCCAGCAGCTTACAGGGAATCAGAAACATTCAGTACTTC	CASSLQGIRNIQYF
NA	TRBD2	TRBV10-2	TRBJ2-3	TGCGCCAGCAGTGAGGTCGGGGGGACGGTGGATACGCAGTATTTT	CASSEVGGTVDTQYF
NA	NA	TRBV18	TRBJ1-5	TGTGCCAGCTCACCAGGGGCGGAGAGGATTGGCAATCAGCCCCAGCATTTT	CASSPGAERIGNQPQHF